This T cell receptor beta chain was recorded in a study of blood T cells in healthy people across ages. Overall study results and limits: A roughly linear age-dependent decrease characterized TCR beta diversity per million T cells.

A second PCR, run for roughly 6 to 11 cycles, used a sample-barcoded 5' primer plus a J-beta primer mix. TCRdb passed the 5' RACE reads through MiXCR, listing each CDR3 protein once. The sample consists of hundreds of thousands of distinct CDR3 sequences, more than 50% of them appearing once. Remarks on this clonotype: The antigen is not known.

The length of the CDR3 is 17 residues. V shed 5 bases and J shed 0 bases, with 16 bases lying between them. The germline V gene encodes CDR1 SGHVS and CDR2 FNYEAQ. This sequence joins TRBV7-6 and TRBJ2-2, with D unclear. The source material was blood. This clonotype originated in a man in his forties in good health. This CDR3 is CASSPRPGRANTGELFF. The DNA of the CDR3 is TGTGCCAGCAGCCCCCGACCCGGACGGGCGAACACCGGGGAGCTGTTTTTT.